This T cell receptor beta chain stems from a study of shared clonotypes between healthy human individuals. Study observations and caveats: For naive CD4 cells, roughly 5% of clonotypes were shared across a few donors.

This clone is a singleton in its sample. Its cognate antigen is unknown. The CDR3 extends over 15 amino acids. CDR1 and CDR2 from the germline V gene are MGHRA and YSYEKL. The V gene lost 1 base and the J gene lost 6 bases, with 15 bases spanning the gap. Libraries were prepared by immunoSEQ multiplex PCR; TCRdb keeps only in-frame clonotypes and omits some of them. This sample yields about 2 million clones, of which approximately 94% are seen a single time; roughly 1% belongs to the top ten. Terminally differentiated effector memory CD45RA+ cells were excluded from the naive CD8 cells, which were CD45RO-negative and positively selected for CCR7. Adult donors, all healthy and HIV-negative, had no recent acute infections or vaccinations.

Sequencing was performed on naive CD8+ T cells sorted from blood. The chain employs TRBV4-1 and TRBJ1-1; D gene unclear. The TCR originated in a man aged 18 to 30 in good health. The CDR3 loop is CASSQVRGPKAEAFF. CDR3 in DNA: TGCGCCAGCAGCCAAGTAAGAGGCCCTAAGGCTGAAGCTTTCTTT.